One sample yielded the 31 T cell receptor beta chains listed below, sequenced in a study of memory CD4+ T cells and cytomegalovirus serostatus. Single viable CD3+CD4+CD8-CD45RO+ cells were sorted as the memory CD4+ T cells. Assay used: immunoSEQ multiplex PCR; TCRdb lists only in-frame clones, some missing. The sample holds tens of thousands of clones, 82% seen once. Sequenced: memory CD4+ T cells from blood. All receptors come from an adult in good health and CMV-seronegative.

The J gene is TRBJ1-4, the V gene TRBV4-1, with 7 bases that match TRBD1. The CDR3 totals 15 residues. The germline V gene has CDR1 MGHRA and CDR2 YSYEKL. V shed 0 bases and J 11 bases; nucleotides not matched to a gene: 9. CDR3 coding DNA: TGCGCCAGCAGCCAAGACCGACAGGGTGGGGCGAAACTGTTTTTT. Its translation is CASSQDRQGGAKLFF.

J is TRBJ1-3 and V is TRBV10-3, with unresolved D. The CDR3 spans 15 residues. Looked up from germline, CDR1 is ENHRY and CDR2 is SYGVKD. The V gene lost 4 bases and the J gene lost 0 bases, with 10 bases spanning the gap. Written as DNA, the CDR3 is TGTGCCATCAGTGGGAGTACCCACTCTGGAAACACCATATATTTT. It codes for CAISGSTHSGNTIYF.

The V and J genes are TRBV5-6 and TRBJ1-2; 9 bases fit TRBD1. Germline loops: CDR1 SGHDT, CDR2 YYEEEE. V shed 4 bases, J shed 5 bases, and the junction held 6 bases outside the gene matches. This CDR3 region has 14 residues. The CDR3 loop is CASSTRTGEYGYTF. CDR3 nucleotide sequence: TGTGCCAGCAGCACCCGGACAGGGGAGTATGGCTACACCTTC.

CDR3 region: CASSDGQGFAEAFF. In DNA, the CDR3 is TGTGCCAGCAGCGACGGACAGGGATTCGCTGAAGCTTTCTTT. The chain has TRBV7-9 and TRBJ1-1; 8 nucleotides align to TRBD1. CDR1 is SEHNR and CDR2 is FQNEAQ in the germline V gene (reference sequence). V trimming: 5 bases; J trimming: 6 bases; junction bases outside the gene matches: 8. The CDR3 contains 14 residues.

The V call is TRBV5-1, the J call TRBJ2-1; 9 bases fit TRBD1. Germline V gene sequence: CDR1 SGHRS, CDR2 YFSETQ. The trim removed 5 bases at V and 7 bases at J, leaving 7 bases unmatched. This CDR3 is 14 amino acids long. The CDR3 nucleotides read TGCGCCAGCAGTAAACAGGGGGCAGGAAATGAGCAGTTCTTC. Translation: CASSKQGAGNEQFF.

V is TRBV7-8 and J is TRBJ1-2; a possible D gene is TRBD1 (5 bases). There are 14 residues in the CDR3. V was pared by 3 bases and J by 4 bases, with 12 bases between. Germline assignment: CDR1 SGHVS and CDR2 FQNEAQ. CDR3 sequence (DNA): TGTGCCAGCAGCTTGGCTGGGGGACTCTATGGCTACACCTTC. Its translation: CASSLAGGLYGYTF.

This chain connects TRBV19 to TRBJ2-7; D perhaps matches TRBD1 (5 bases). The CDR3 runs to 11 residues. Germline V lookup: CDR1 LNHDA, CDR2 SQIVND (reference sequence). V was pared by 10 bases and J by 5 bases, with 12 bases between. The CDR3 sequence: CANMTEDEQYF. The CDR3 nucleotides are TGTGCCAACATGACAGAGGACGAGCAGTACTTC.

The chain links TRBV30 to TRBJ2-1; weak D call: TRBD1 (6 bases). Germline loops: CDR1 GTSNPN, CDR2 SVGIG (reference sequence). V was trimmed by 0 bases and J by 5 bases, leaving 14 bases between them. The CDR3 loop spans 15 amino acids. The DNA of the CDR3 is TGTGCCTGGAGTGTGTTAAGGGGGACGCACAATGAGCAGTTCTTC. It encodes CAWSVLRGTHNEQFF.

The chain has TRBV4-2 and TRBJ1-2; D not certain. This CDR3 is 16 amino acids long. The germline V gene encodes CDR1 LGHNA and CDR2 YNFKEQ. Trimming removed 2 bases at V and 8 bases at J, with 21 bases between. This CDR3 is CASSQQLQVRVGGYTF. CDR3 bases: TGTGCCAGCAGCCAACAACTCCAGGTCCGGGTCGGAGGCTACACCTTC.

This clone was seen only once. The V and J genes are TRBV7-6 and TRBJ2-2; TRBD1 or TRBD2 may be the D gene (7 bases each). The germline CDR1 and CDR2 sequences are SGHVS and FNYEAQ. The length of the CDR3 is 16 residues. The V end was cut by 5 bases, the J end by 3 bases, with 16 bases between. The CDR3 loop is CASSPFQGGDTGELFF. The CDR3 DNA follows: TGTGCCAGCAGCCCCTTCCAGGGGGGGGACACCGGGGAGCTGTTTTTT.

This clone was seen only once. The genes are TRBV10-1 and TRBJ2-7, with 8 bases lining up with TRBD1. Trimming at V came to 3 bases and at J to 5 bases, leaving 3 bases not matched to a gene. Germline CDR1 WNHNN, CDR2 SYGVQD (reference sequence). The CDR3 extends over 13 amino acids. The CDR3 reads CASSDRGQNEQYF. DNA of the CDR3: TGCGCCAGCAGTGACAGGGGGCAGAACGAGCAGTACTTC.

The genes are TRBV5-1 and TRBJ2-5, with unresolved D. Trimming cost V 0 bases and J 5 bases, with 14 bases left between them. CDR3 size: 15 residues. Per the germline V gene, CDR1 is SGHRS and CDR2 is YFSETQ. The CDR3 nucleotides read TGCGCCAGCAGCTTGGGGACCGTAGGGTTGGAGACCCAGTACTTC. Its protein product is CASSLGTVGLETQYF.

The chain recombines TRBV15 with TRBJ1-2; the match to TRBD1 covers 11 bases. Trimming at V came to 8 bases and at J to 7 bases, leaving 3 bases not matched to a gene. The CDR3 has 12 residues. Germline assignment: CDR1 LNHNV and CDR2 YYDKDF (reference sequence). The CDR3 sequence is CATADRGPGYTF. In DNA, the CDR3 is TGTGCCACCGCGGACAGGGGGCCTGGCTACACCTTC.

This sequence joins TRBV7-2 and TRBJ1-6; 9 nucleotides align to TRBD1. J was trimmed by 2 bases and V by 2 bases; bases with no gene match: 10. CDR3 length: 19 residues. In germline, CDR1 is SGHTA, CDR2 FQGNSA. The CDR3 DNA sequence: TGTGCCAGCAGCTTAAGGGTTGGGACAGGGATCACCTATAATTCACCCCTCCACTTT. This encodes CASSLRVGTGITYNSPLHF.

The J gene is TRBJ1-4, the V gene TRBV4-1; D is ambiguous. CDR1 is MGHRA, CDR2 YSYEKL, per germline. Between the trimmed V and J ends, which lost 0 bases and 7 bases, there was a span of 15 bases. The CDR3 spans 16 residues. The CDR3 DNA reads TGCGCCAGCAGCCAAGAATCTCTGTCCAGGAGTGAAAAACTGTTTTTT. Its translation: CASSQESLSRSEKLFF.

This clone showed up just a few times. The chain is built from TRBV28 and TRBJ1-2, with a possible D match to TRBD1 (5 bases). V was shortened by 1 base and J by 7 bases, with 10 bases between the two germline ends. This CDR3 contains 13 residues. The germline gives CDR1 MDHEN, CDR2 SYDVKM. CDR3 coding DNA: TGTGCCAGCAGTTTATTCGGGGGTGGTGGCTACACCTTC. Translation gives CASSLFGGGGYTF.

This rearrangement joins TRBV15 to TRBJ1-1; 7 bases are shared with TRBD1. CDR3 size: 14 residues. The germline gives CDR1 LNHNV, CDR2 YYDKDF (reference sequence). V lost 5 bases and J lost 6; bases outside the gene matches: 9. CDR3 loop: CATSPQGEGSEAFF. Written as DNA, the CDR3 is TGTGCCACCAGCCCCCAGGGGGAAGGTTCTGAAGCTTTCTTT.

The V and J genes are TRBV6-1 and TRBJ2-4, with D possibly TRBD2 on 6 matching bases. Germline CDR1 is MNHNS and CDR2 is SASEGT. With 3 bases removed from V and 7 bases from J, the gap between germline ends came to 13 bases. The CDR3 is 14 residues long. DNA for the CDR3: TGTGCCAGCAGTGAGTTGGGGGGATCGAACATTCAGTACTTC. Residues: CASSELGGSNIQYF.

This clone was detected only once. V is TRBV18 and J is TRBJ1-4; D is possibly TRBD1 (5 bases). With 3 bases removed from V and 0 bases from J, the gap between germline ends came to 8 bases. Per germline, CDR1 KGHSH and CDR2 LQKENI. This CDR3 has 15 residues. CDR3 bases: TGTGCCAGCTCACCCGGGGACTCAACTAATGAAAAACTGTTTTTT. Protein sequence: CASSPGDSTNEKLFF.

J is TRBJ1-2 and V is TRBV28; the match to TRBD1 covers 8 bases. Germline V gene lookup returns CDR1 MDHEN and CDR2 SYDVKM. The CDR3 runs to 13 residues. V lost 2 bases to trimming and J lost 11 bases; unmatched junction nucleotides: 7. CDR3 residues: CASSLGQGNIYTF. CDR3 coding DNA: TGTGCCAGCAGTTTAGGACAGGGTAATATTTACACCTTC.

The chain employs TRBV10-3 and TRBJ2-7; 7 bases line up with TRBD1. The germline V gene has CDR1 ENHRY and CDR2 SYGVKD. With V trimmed by 4 bases and J by 1 base, 4 bases remained unmatched. This CDR3 contains 14 residues. The CDR3 sequence: CAISGTGASYEQYF. In DNA form, the CDR3 reads TGTGCCATCAGTGGGACAGGAGCTTCCTACGAGCAGTACTTC.

The rearrangement joins TRBV14 to TRBJ1-1; D ambiguous. V was shortened by 2 bases and J by 1 base, with 11 bases between the two germline ends. Germline lookup yields CDR1 SGHDN and CDR2 FVKESK. The CDR3 is 15 amino acids. CDR3 amino acids: CASSQLGSRNTEAFF. As DNA, the CDR3 is TGTGCCAGCAGCCAATTAGGATCGAGGAACACTGAAGCTTTCTTT.

This clone showed up just once. V usage is TRBV6-6 and J usage is TRBJ2-7, with TRBD1 matching 10 bases. V lost 6 bases to trimming and J lost 2 bases; unmatched junction nucleotides: 4. Germline loops: CDR1 MNHNY, CDR2 SVGAGI (reference sequence). The CDR3 totals 14 residues. CDR3 residues: CASRTGTGAYEQYF. For the CDR3, the DNA is TGTGCCAGCAGAACCGGGACAGGGGCCTACGAGCAGTACTTC.

The J gene is TRBJ2-2, the V gene TRBV6-5, with TRBD2 matching 7 bases. Trimming at V came to 5 bases and at J to 5 bases, leaving 5 bases not matched to a gene. In germline, CDR1 is MNHEY, CDR2 SVGAGI. CDR3 length equals 14 residues. The CDR3 coding sequence is TGTGCCAGCAGTCGCGCTAGCGGTACCGGGGAGCTGTTTTTT. It codes for CASSRASGTGELFF.

This clone was seen once. This chain joins TRBV14 and TRBJ2-3, with TRBD1 identical over 9 bases. CDR1 and CDR2 (germline): SGHDN, FVKESK. The trim removed 4 bases at V and 1 base at J, leaving 6 bases unmatched. The CDR3 is 16 residues long. The CDR3 nucleotides read TGTGCCAGCAGCCCGTACAGGGGGCGCGGCACAGATACGCAGTATTTT. It translates to CASSPYRGRGTDTQYF.

The V and J genes are TRBV27 and TRBJ1-4; the match to TRBD1 covers 7 bases. Germline V gene data show CDR1 as MNHEY and CDR2 as SMNVEV (reference sequence). The ends lost 8 bases at V and 0 bases at J; junction bases unmatched: 6. This CDR3 comprises 15 residues. The CDR3: CASPLRGATNEKLFF. The DNA for the CDR3 is TGTGCCAGCCCCCTCAGGGGGGCAACTAATGAAAAACTGTTTTTT.

The chain employs TRBV7-3 and TRBJ2-3, with TRBD2 matching 11 bases. Germline lookup yields CDR1 SGHTA and CDR2 FQGTGA. Trimming cost V 5 bases and J 4 bases; bases outside gene matches: 8. The CDR3 runs to 16 residues. CDR3 loop: CASSPDSGGAADTQYF. The CDR3 DNA reads as TGTGCCAGCAGCCCCGATAGCGGGGGGGCCGCAGATACGCAGTATTTT.

This clone was recorded a few times. The chain recombines TRBV5-5 with TRBJ1-3; D gene ambiguous. The germline V gene has CDR1 SGHKS and CDR2 YYEKEE (reference sequence). V lost 1 base and J lost 2, with 7 bases in between. This CDR3 region has 14 residues. CDR3 nucleotides: TGTGCCAGCAGCTTGAGATCAACTGGAAACACCATATATTTT. Translating it yields CASSLRSTGNTIYF. The full variable domain, rest sourced from reference TRBV5-5 and TRBJ1-3, is DAGVTQSPTHLIKTRGQQVTLRCSPISGHKSVSWYQQVLGQGPQFIFQYYEKEERGRGNFPDRFSARQFPNYSSELNVNALLLGDSALYLCASSLRSTGNTIYFGEGSWLTVV.

The rearrangement uses TRBV4-3 and TRBJ2-5; a possible D gene is TRBD2 (6 bases). The CDR3 totals 16 residues. Germline V gene lookup returns CDR1 LGHNA and CDR2 YSLEER. V was clipped by 1 base and J by 5 bases, with 17 bases between them. In nucleotides, the CDR3 is TGCGCCAGCAGCCAAGGGGGGGACCTACGGGGGGAGACCCAGTACTTC. It codes for CASSQGGDLRGETQYF.

This clone was seen a few times. This sequence joins TRBV27 and TRBJ1-1; perhaps TRBD1 as D (6 bases). The length of the CDR3 is 16 residues. V was pared by 2 bases and J by 4 bases, with 17 bases between. CDR1 and CDR2 from the germline V gene are MNHEY and SMNVEV (reference sequence). CDR3 nucleotides: TGTGCCAGCAGTTTAACAGGGCTACCTTTGAGCACTGAAGCTTTCTTT. Its translation: CASSLTGLPLSTEAFF.

This chain links TRBV7-3 with TRBJ2-2; possibly TRBD1 or TRBD2 for D (6 bases each). Trimming took 0 bases from V and 5 from J, leaving 16 bases between them. The CDR3 sequence is 17 residues long. Per the germline V gene, CDR1 is SGHTA and CDR2 is FQGTGA. The CDR3, as DNA: TGTGCCAGCAGCTTAACGGGGGCGGGGTGGACAACCGGGGAGCTGTTTTTT. Its translation is CASSLTGAGWTTGELFF.